The 22 T cell receptor beta chains presented below share a single source sample, sequenced in a study of T-cell reconstitution after alpha-beta-depleted transplantation in children. Molecular barcoding with unique molecular identifiers was used for the TCRbeta library. TCRdb re-analysed the PCR reads in MiXCR, keeping a single row per CDR3 protein. The sample consists of about 420,000 distinct CDR3 sequences, roughly 17% of them appearing once. This sample comprised PBMCs, mostly from graft donor cells, obtained 360 days after TCRalphabeta/CD19-depleted stem cell transplant. Receptors originate from a boy in the first two years of life who had a stem cell transplant for Wiskott-Aldrich syndrome, so the T cells may come from the graft donor.

This clonotype was found a few times. V gene TRBV20-1 combines with J gene TRBJ2-5; D may be TRBD1 (5 bases). CDR1 DFQATT and CDR2 SNEGSKA come from the germline V gene (reference sequence). The length of the CDR3 is 13 residues. V lost 1 base, J lost 5 bases, and 11 bases lay in between. The DNA of the CDR3 is TGCAGTGCTAGAGGGCAGGGTAAGGAGACCCAGTACTTC. Its translation: CSARGQGKETQYF.

This clonotype showed up just once. This chain uses TRBV19 with TRBJ1-5; tentatively, D is TRBD1 (5 bases). The V gene lost 9 bases and the J gene lost 6 bases, with 18 bases spanning the gap. The CDR3 loop spans 14 amino acids. The V gene's germline CDR1 is LNHDA and CDR2 SQIVND (reference sequence). This chain's CDR3 is CASRGDGGTQPQHF. As DNA, the CDR3 is TGTGCCAGCCGGGGTGACGGAGGGACTCAGCCCCAGCATTTT. Supplemented by reference TRBV19 and TRBJ1-5, the full variable domain reads DGGITQSPKYLFRKEGQNVTLSCEQNLNHDAMYWYRQDPGQGLRLIYYSQIVNDFQKGDIAEGYSVSREKKESFPLTVTSAQKNPTAFYLCASRGDGGTQPQHFGDGTRLSIL.

This sequence joins TRBV25-1 and TRBJ2-2, with D unresolved. This CDR3 comprises 12 residues. Germline CDR1 and CDR2: MGHDK and SYGVNS. The CDR3 sequence: CVSAGEAGELFF. The CDR3 nucleotides are TGTGTTTCTGCCGGAGAAGCCGGGGAGCTGTTTTTT.

V is TRBV12-3 or TRBV12-4 and J is TRBJ2-1; 8 bases are a match to TRBD2. The CDR3 loop spans 14 amino acids. The V gene end was trimmed by 5 bases and the J gene end by 7 bases; junction bases not matched to a gene: 7. The CDR3 here is CASSGLAAGNEQFF. DNA of the CDR3: TGTGCCAGCAGTGGACTAGCAGCGGGAAATGAGCAGTTCTTC.

This clonotype was recorded a few times. This chain joins TRBV6-1 and TRBJ1-1; D ambiguous. Trimming cost V 5 bases and J 1 base, with 14 bases left between them. The CDR3 covers 15 residues. Germline V gene data show CDR1 as MNHNS and CDR2 as SASEGT. Written as DNA, the CDR3 is TGTGCCAGCAGTAAGGAATTCGACCCGAACACTGAAGCTTTCTTT. Encoded protein: CASSKEFDPNTEAFF.

This chain uses TRBV5-1 with TRBJ2-7; D is perhaps TRBD1 or TRBD2 (5 bases each). Germline-derived CDR1 and CDR2 are SGHRS and YFSETQ. The CDR3 is made up of 17 amino acids. Trimming shortened V by 3 bases and J by 3 bases, and 22 bases separated the two germline ends. The CDR3 protein is CASSWGMGSLKDYEQYF. In nucleotides, the CDR3 is TGCGCCAGCAGCTGGGGGATGGGTAGCTTAAAGGACTACGAGCAGTACTTC.

This clonotype has a handful of counts. The chain carries TRBV4-2 and TRBJ2-3; TRBD2 matches 9 bases. The CDR3 totals 19 residues. In germline, CDR1 is LGHNA, CDR2 YNFKEQ. V lost 0 bases, J lost 0 bases, and 10 bases stayed unmatched. CDR3 sequence reads: CASSQDHRWLAGSTDTQYF. CDR3 in DNA: TGTGCCAGCAGCCAAGATCATAGGTGGCTAGCGGGGAGCACAGATACGCAGTATTTT.

At least ten counts were recorded for this clonotype. This chain uses TRBV29-1 with TRBJ2-6; 12 bases match TRBD2. CDR1 and CDR2 (germline): SQVTM, ANQGSEA. The CDR3 spans 16 residues. V shed 6 bases and J 0 bases; nucleotides not matched to a gene: 3. The CDR3 sequence is CSVSSGGDSGANVLTF. The CDR3 DNA reads TGCAGCGTCTCTAGCGGGGGGGACTCTGGGGCCAACGTCCTGACTTTC.

This clonotype has only a few counts. This sequence joins TRBV10-3 and TRBJ2-2; 9 nucleotides align to TRBD1. The CDR3 covers 16 residues. The V gene end was trimmed by 5 bases and the J gene end by 7 bases; junction bases not matched to a gene: 11. Germline V CDR1 and CDR2: ENHRY, SYGVKD. The chain's CDR3 is CAISPGTGFSGGELFF. The CDR3 DNA sequence: TGTGCCATCAGTCCCGGGACAGGGTTTTCGGGCGGGGAGCTGTTTTTT.

This chain connects TRBV7-9 to TRBJ2-1, with 9 bases aligning to TRBD2. The trim removed 3 bases at V and 6 bases at J, leaving 6 bases unmatched. The CDR3 consists of 15 residues. Germline CDR1 is SEHNR and CDR2 is FQNEAQ (reference sequence). The CDR3 DNA reads as TGTGCCAGCAGCTTTGCGGGACTAGCCCCCAATGAGCAGTTCTTC. Amino acids: CASSFAGLAPNEQFF.

This clonotype came up a few times. This sequence joins TRBV5-1 and TRBJ2-7; no clear D gene. This CDR3 contains 14 residues. The V gene lost 2 bases and the J gene lost 4 bases, with 13 bases spanning the gap. Germline V gene data show CDR1 as SGHRS and CDR2 as YFSETQ. The CDR3 region has the DNA TGCGCCAGCAGCTTCGGGCTTACCTTTTACGAGCAGTACTTC. This gives the protein CASSFGLTFYEQYF.

This clonotype has just a few counts. V is TRBV4-1 and J is TRBJ2-2, with 11 bases lining up with TRBD2. CDR1 and CDR2 from the germline V gene are MGHRA and YSYEKL. This CDR3 spans 18 amino acids. J lost 6 bases, V lost 1 base, and 10 bases had no gene match. The CDR3 DNA follows: TGCGCCAGCAGCCAAGTACTAGCGGGGGTACGTGTAGCCGGGGAGCTGTTTTTT. Encoded protein: CASSQVLAGVRVAGELFF.

This clonotype was found many times. The rearrangement uses TRBV5-1 and TRBJ2-7; D is perhaps TRBD1 (5 bases). V lost 1 base to trimming and J lost 4 bases, with 12 bases between them. CDR1 is SGHRS and CDR2 is YFSETQ in the germline V gene. The CDR3 loop spans 14 amino acids. In nucleotides, the CDR3 is TGCGCCAGCAGCTTGACAGGTCTTGGGTACGAGCAGTACTTC. Amino acids: CASSLTGLGYEQYF.

V is TRBV20-1 and J is TRBJ2-3; tentatively, D is TRBD2 (6 bases). The CDR3 runs to 13 residues. The germline gives CDR1 DFQATT, CDR2 SNEGSKA (reference sequence). V lost 3 bases and J lost 2, with 9 bases in between. CDR3 nucleotide sequence: TGCAGTGCTAGGGAGGGGTACACAGATACGCAGTATTTT. Its protein is CSAREGYTDTQYF.

This clonotype was detected only a few times. The chain combines TRBV27 with TRBJ1-3; D is unresolved. Germline V gives CDR1 MNHEY, CDR2 SMNVEV (reference sequence). The CDR3 runs 13 residues. V dropped 4 bases and J dropped 0 bases, with 4 bases sitting between them. CDR3 nucleotides: TGTGCCAGCAGTTCCAGCTCTGGAAACACCATATATTTT. Encoded protein: CASSSSSGNTIYF.

V usage is TRBV5-1 and J usage is TRBJ2-4; possibly TRBD1 for D (7 bases). The CDR3 consists of 19 residues. V lost 3 bases, J lost 0 bases, and 22 bases lay in between. Germline V gives CDR1 SGHRS, CDR2 YFSETQ. The CDR3 sequence: CASSSARGRGDLAKNIQYF. The CDR3 coding sequence is TGCGCCAGCAGCTCCGCTAGGGGGCGCGGGGACCTAGCCAAAAACATTCAGTACTTC.

The chain is built from TRBV13 and TRBJ1-3; the D gene is possibly TRBD1 (5 bases). V lost 5 bases, J lost 1 base, and 15 bases lay in between. The germline CDR1 and CDR2 sequences are PRHDT and FYEKMQ (reference sequence). The length of the CDR3 is 16 residues. The CDR3 sequence is CASSPLGARSGNTIYF. CDR3 coding DNA: TGTGCCAGCAGCCCCCTCGGGGCACGTTCTGGAAACACCATATATTTT.

The sample holds a few counts of this clonotype. This chain connects TRBV7-9 to TRBJ2-1; TRBD2 matches at 15 bases. Germline V gene sequence: CDR1 SEHNR, CDR2 FQNEAQ (reference sequence). With V trimmed by 6 bases and J by 13 bases, 10 bases remained unmatched. This CDR3 is built from 15 residues. The CDR3 region has the DNA TGTGCCAGCAGAGGACGGACTAGCGGGAGGGCCAGTCAGTTCTTC. Residues: CASRGRTSGRASQFF. The full variable domain, its missing parts supplied by reference TRBV7-9 and TRBJ2-1, is DTGVSQNPRHKITKRGQNVTFRCDPISEHNRLYWYRQTLGQGPEFLTYFQNEAQLEKSRLLSDRFSAERPKGSFSTLEIQRTEQGDSAMYLCASRGRTSGRASQFFGPGTRLTVL.

This clonotype was counted once. A junction end diverges from the germline sequence, so it may reflect a read error. V is TRBV15 and J is TRBJ2-5; perhaps TRBD2 as D (5 bases). This CDR3 comprises 13 residues. Per germline, CDR1 LNHNV and CDR2 YYDKDF (reference sequence). CDR3 amino acids: CATMRGYQETQYF. Written as DNA, the CDR3 is TGTGCCACCATGAGAGGGTACCAGGAGACCCAGTACTTC.

V and J are TRBV20-1 and TRBJ2-1, with D hard to call. V shed 0 bases and J shed 1 base, with 10 bases lying between them. The CDR3 spans 15 residues. Germline V gives CDR1 DFQATT, CDR2 SNEGSKA (reference sequence). DNA for the CDR3: TGCAGTGCTAGAGACCCCTTCGTTTCCTACAATGAGCAGTTCTTC. It is translated as CSARDPFVSYNEQFF.

V is TRBV5-6 and J is TRBJ2-3; D might be TRBD1 (5 bases). The CDR3 runs 16 residues. CDR1 and CDR2 (germline): SGHDT, YYEEEE. V lost 2 bases and J 3 bases, leaving 16 bases between the germline ends. The CDR3 reads CASSLLGGAGTDTQYF. CDR3 sequence (DNA): TGTGCCAGCAGCTTACTCGGTGGGGCTGGGACAGATACGCAGTATTTT.

The chain carries TRBV10-3 and TRBJ2-7; the match to TRBD1 covers 11 bases. Unmatched junction bases numbered 10, after V lost 10 bases and J lost 2 bases. Germline CDR1 and CDR2: ENHRY and SYGVKD. The CDR3 length is 15 residues. CDR3 bases: TGTGCCACCGCCTCGGAGGGACAGGGGGCCTACGAGCAGTACTTC. Translating gives CATASEGQGAYEQYF.